This T cell receptor beta chain was sequenced for a study of T-cell memory formation after mild COVID-19. For the study at large: The study found TCR clusters largely donor specific.

This clonotype was counted between two and nine times. From the 5' RACE reads, TCRdb called clonotypes with MiXCR, one entry per CDR3 protein. The data hold roughly 450,000 distinct CDR3 sequences, with 15% to 20% observed a single time. Trimming pared 0 bases from V and 9 bases from J, leaving 9 bases between. CDR3 length equals 13 residues. CDR1 is GTSNPN, CDR2 SVGIG, per germline (reference sequence). This chain connects TRBV30 to TRBJ1-6, with D possibly TRBD1 on 5 matching bases. Sequencing was carried out using PBMCs or a T cell subset sorted from them (not recorded which). This receptor was identified in an adult woman who had mild COVID-19 (a few samples of this study predate the infection). Cell type and time point are not known. The CDR3: CAWSVGGGSPLHF. The DNA of the CDR3 is TGTGCCTGGAGTGTCGGGGGTGGTTCACCCCTCCACTTT.